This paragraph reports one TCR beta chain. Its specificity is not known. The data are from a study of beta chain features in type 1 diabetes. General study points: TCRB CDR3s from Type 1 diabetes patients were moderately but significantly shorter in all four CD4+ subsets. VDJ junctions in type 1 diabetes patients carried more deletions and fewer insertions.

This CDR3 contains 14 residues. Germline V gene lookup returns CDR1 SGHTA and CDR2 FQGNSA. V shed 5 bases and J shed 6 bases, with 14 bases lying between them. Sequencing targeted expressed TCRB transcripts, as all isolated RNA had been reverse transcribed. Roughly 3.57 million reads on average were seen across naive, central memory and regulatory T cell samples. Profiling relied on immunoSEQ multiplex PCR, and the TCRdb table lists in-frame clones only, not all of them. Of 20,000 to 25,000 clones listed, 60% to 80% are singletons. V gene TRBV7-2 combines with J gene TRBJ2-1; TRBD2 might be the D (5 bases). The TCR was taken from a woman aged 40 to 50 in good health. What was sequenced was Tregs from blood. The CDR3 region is CASSPRTASNEQFF. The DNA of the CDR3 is TGTGCCAGCAGCCCCCGGACTGCCTCCAATGAGCAGTTCTTC. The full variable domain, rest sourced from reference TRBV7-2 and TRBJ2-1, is GAGVSQSPSNKVTEKGKDVELRCDPISGHTALYWYRQSLGQGLEFLIYFQGNSAPDKSGLPSDRFSAERTGGSVSTLTIQRTQQEDSAVYLCASSPRTASNEQFFGPGTRLTVL.